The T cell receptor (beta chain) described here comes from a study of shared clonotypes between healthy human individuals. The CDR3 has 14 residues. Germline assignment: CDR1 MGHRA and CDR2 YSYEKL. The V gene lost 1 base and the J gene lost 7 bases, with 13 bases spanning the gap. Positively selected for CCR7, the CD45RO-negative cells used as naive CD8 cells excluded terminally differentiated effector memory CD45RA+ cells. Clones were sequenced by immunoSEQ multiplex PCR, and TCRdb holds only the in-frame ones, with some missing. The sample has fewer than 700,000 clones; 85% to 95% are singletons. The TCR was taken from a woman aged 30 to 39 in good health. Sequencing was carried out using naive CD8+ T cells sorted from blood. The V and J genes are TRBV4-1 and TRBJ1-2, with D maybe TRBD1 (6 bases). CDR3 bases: TGCGCCAGCAGCCAAGGCGGGGGGCCGAGTGGCTACACCTTC. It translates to CASSQGGGPSGYTF.